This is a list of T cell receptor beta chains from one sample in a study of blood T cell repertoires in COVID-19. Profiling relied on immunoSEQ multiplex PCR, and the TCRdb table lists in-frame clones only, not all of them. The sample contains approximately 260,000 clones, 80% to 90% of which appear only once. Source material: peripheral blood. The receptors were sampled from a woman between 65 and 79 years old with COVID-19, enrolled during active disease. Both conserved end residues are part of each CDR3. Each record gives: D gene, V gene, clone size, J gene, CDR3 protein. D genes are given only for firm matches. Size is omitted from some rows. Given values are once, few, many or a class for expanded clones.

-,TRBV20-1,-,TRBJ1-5,CSASRQAITQPQHF
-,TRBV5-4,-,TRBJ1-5,CASSLDKHQPQHF
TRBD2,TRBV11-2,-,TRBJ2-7,CASSLLGGSYEQYF
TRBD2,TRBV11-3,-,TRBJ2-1,CASSPRLAGYNEQFF
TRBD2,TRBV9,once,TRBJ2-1,CASSAGGGTYNEQFF
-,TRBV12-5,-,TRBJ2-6,CASGFEGSDSGANVLTF
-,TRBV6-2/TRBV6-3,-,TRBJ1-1,CASSRPFTGSSEAFF
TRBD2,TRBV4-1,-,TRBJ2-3,CASSQGFSSGSVADTQYF
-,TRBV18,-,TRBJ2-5,CASSLDRDSQETQYF
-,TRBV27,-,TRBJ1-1,CASRGLGNTEAFF
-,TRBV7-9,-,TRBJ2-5,CASSQQETQYF
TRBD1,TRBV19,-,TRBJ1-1,CASRTRGRGPEAFF
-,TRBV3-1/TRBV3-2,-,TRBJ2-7,CASSQQTRPAYEQYF
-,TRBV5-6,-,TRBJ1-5,CASSLTPQGLNQPQHF
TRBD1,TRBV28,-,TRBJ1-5,CASSPRTGGPQPQHF
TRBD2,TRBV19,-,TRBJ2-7,CASTGTSQPREQYF
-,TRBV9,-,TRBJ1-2,CASSVGQGSYTF
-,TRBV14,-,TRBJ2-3,CASSQDLASTDTQYF
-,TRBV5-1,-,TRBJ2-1,CASSFTKTGNEQFF
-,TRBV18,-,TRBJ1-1,CASSPAGANTEAFF